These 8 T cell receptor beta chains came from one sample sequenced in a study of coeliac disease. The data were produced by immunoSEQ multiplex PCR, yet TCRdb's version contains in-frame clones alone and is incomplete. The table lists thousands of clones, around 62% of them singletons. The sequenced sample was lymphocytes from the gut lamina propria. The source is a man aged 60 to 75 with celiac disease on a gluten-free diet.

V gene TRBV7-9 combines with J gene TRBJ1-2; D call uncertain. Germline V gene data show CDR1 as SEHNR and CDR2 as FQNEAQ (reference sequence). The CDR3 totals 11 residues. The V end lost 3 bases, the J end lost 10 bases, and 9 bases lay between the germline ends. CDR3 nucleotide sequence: TGTGCCAGCAGCTTTTCTAGAGACTACACCTTC. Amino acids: CASSFSRDYTF.

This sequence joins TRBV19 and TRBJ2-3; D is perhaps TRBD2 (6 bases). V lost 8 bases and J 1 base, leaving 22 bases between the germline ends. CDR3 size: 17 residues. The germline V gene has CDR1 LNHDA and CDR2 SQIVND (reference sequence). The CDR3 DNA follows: TGTGCCAGTGCCTACCGGGGGAGATCTGTGGGCACAGATACGCAGTATTTT. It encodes CASAYRGRSVGTDTQYF.

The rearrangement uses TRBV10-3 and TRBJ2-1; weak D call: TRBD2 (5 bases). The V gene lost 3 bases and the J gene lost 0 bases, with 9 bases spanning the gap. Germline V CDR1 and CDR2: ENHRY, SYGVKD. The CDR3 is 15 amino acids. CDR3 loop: CAISDTGSSYNEQFF. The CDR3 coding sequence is TGTGCCATCAGTGATACGGGGAGCTCCTACAATGAGCAGTTCTTC.

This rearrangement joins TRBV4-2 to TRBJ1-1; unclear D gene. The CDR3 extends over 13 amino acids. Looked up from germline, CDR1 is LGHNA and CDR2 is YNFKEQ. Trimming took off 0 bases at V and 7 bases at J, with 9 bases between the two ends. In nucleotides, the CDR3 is TGTGCCAGCAGCCAAGATCCAACGCGTGAAGCTTTCTTT. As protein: CASSQDPTREAFF.

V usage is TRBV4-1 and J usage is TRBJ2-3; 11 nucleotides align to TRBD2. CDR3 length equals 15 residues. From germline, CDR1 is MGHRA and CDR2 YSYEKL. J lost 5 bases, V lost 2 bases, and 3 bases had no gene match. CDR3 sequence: CASSQLAGGIDTQYF. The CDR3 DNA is TGCGCCAGCAGCCAACTAGCGGGGGGAATAGATACGCAGTATTTT.

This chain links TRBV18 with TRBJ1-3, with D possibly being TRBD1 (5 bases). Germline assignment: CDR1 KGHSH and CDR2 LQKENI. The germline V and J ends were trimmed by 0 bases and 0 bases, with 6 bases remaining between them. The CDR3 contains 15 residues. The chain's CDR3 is CASSPPTVSGNTIYF. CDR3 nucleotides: TGTGCCAGCTCACCACCGACAGTCTCTGGAAACACCATATATTTT.

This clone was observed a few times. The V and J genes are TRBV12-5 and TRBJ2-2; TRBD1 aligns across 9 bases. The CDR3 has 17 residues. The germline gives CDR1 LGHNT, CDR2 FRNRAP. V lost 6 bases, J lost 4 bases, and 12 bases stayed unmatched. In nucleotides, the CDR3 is TGTGCTAGTGGGCGTAGTACCGGGACAGGGACCACCGGGGAGCTGTTTTTT. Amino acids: CASGRSTGTGTTGELFF.

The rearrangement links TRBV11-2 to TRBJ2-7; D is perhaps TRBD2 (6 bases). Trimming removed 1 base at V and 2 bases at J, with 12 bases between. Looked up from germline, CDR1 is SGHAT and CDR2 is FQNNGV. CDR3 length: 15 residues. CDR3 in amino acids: CASSLVHGGTYEQYF. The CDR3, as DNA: TGTGCCAGCAGCTTAGTCCATGGCGGGACCTACGAGCAGTACTTC.